This section outlines one T cell receptor beta chain sequence together with its context. Original processing methods: Amplification of reference gene primers provided the estimated nucleated cell counts. Assay used: immunoSEQ multiplex PCR; TCRdb lists only in-frame clones, some missing. V and J calls and clone size come straight from that table; D and trimming were deduced from the DNA. The data show 300,000 to 400,000 clones, around 87% seen once. The entry originates in a study of blood T cell repertoires in COVID-19. Study-level background: Samples taken during acute and convalescent COVID-19 were collected in the United States, Italy and Spain. The analysed material was cDNA or gDNA that came from T cells, B-cell-depleted T cells, or PBMCs.

A Seattle source enrolled patients during active infection and followed them longitudinally. The TCR was taken from a woman aged 45-60 years with COVID-19, enrolled during active disease. Material: peripheral blood.

In DNA, the CDR3 is TGTGCCAGCAGTGTTGACTCAACGGGTACTGAAGCTTTCTTT. Residues: CASSVDSTGTEAFF. The gene calls are TRBV2 and TRBJ1-1, with D uncertain. The CDR3 covers 14 residues. The germline V gene has CDR1 SNHLY and CDR2 FYNNEI. The ends were cut back, 4 bases at V and 5 bases at J, with 14 bases in the middle.